The rows below give T cell receptor beta chains drawn from one sample of a study of tumor-infiltrating lymphocytes in primary liver carcinoma. TCRdb analysed the multiplex PCR reads with MiXCR anew, one entry per CDR3 protein. Of roughly 36,000 distinct CDR3 sequences in the sample, roughly 74% were seen once. The sequenced sample was tumor-adjacent normal liver tissue. These receptors were obtained from a man aged 35 to 55 with primary liver carcinoma and hepatitis B virus infection. The CDR3 runs from the conserved cysteine through the conserved F or W. D genes are given only for firm matches.

CDR3 protein	D gene	V gene
CTSRSTGASQSQHF	TRBD1	TRBV28
CANSLGQNNEQFF	NA	TRBV12-3/TRBV12-4
CASSSYGLAGEHETQYF	TRBD2	TRBV5-1
CTISESGSTDTQYF	NA	TRBV10-3
CGGGLNYGYTF	NA	TRBV29-1
CASSWGLGTSVYEQYF	TRBD2	TRBV12-3/TRBV12-4
CAIRVTLNTEAFF	NA	TRBV10-3
CASSDPDKDETQYF	NA	TRBV19
CTISYGTSNSYEQYF	TRBD2	TRBV10-3
CASRWDSGFHDYTF	NA	TRBV7-9
CAIKGIANTGDLFF	NA	TRBV10-3
CASRGLARGETRYF	TRBD2	TRBV10-2
CVSSIGKTSGDSRFGNEQLF	TRBD2	TRBV11-3
CANSPPRRRDAETQNF	NA	TRBV7-9
CASSSLLADYEQHF	NA	TRBV6-2/TRBV6-3
CASTTGLAENIQYF	TRBD2	TRBV9
CASSTLQDITEAFF	NA	TRBV28
CASIGRRGSGELFF	NA	TRBV10-2
CGAGQGAGHYF	TRBD1	TRBV29-1
CARSSSTTNEKLFF	NA	TRBV6-6
CSAMTSGASTPYERYF	NA	TRBV29-1
CASSLALGGDTLCF	NA	TRBV7-2
CAKSPSGQGRAQPQHF	TRBD1	TRBV12-3/TRBV12-4
CASSTWGDSPF	TRBD1	TRBV2
CAGSQGGGPEAFF	NA	TRBV14
CASSQDLIFNGGLFF	NA	TRBV4-2
CSLKSEQSIYGYTF	NA	TRBV29-1
CASCLDYEQYF	NA	TRBV11-1
CASSVGTSGGPEQYF	TRBD2	TRBV5-1
CGSSPTVPLPNEQFF	NA	TRBV4-1
CVIQRSGQGRSIDTQYF	TRBD1	TRBV10-3
CASSLRLAITYTQYF	TRBD2	TRBV4-2
CANNPTGVAGELFF	TRBD1	TRBV12-3/TRBV12-4
CASSYGIMGSVYEQYF	NA	TRBV6-2/TRBV6-3
CASSEGQRNEKLAF	NA	TRBV5-1
CASNPACRGNEQFF	NA	TRBV7-8
CASSLTGTVLYNEQFF	TRBD1	TRBV7-3
CASSLAGHNEKLLF	NA	TRBV7-9
CASSQNLSTPDTQHF	NA	TRBV4-3
CASSSGLRYNEQFF	NA	TRBV28
CASSDDGASPQHF	NA	TRBV6-4
CSVGGADNYEQYF	NA	TRBV20-1
CASTLAGGYNEQF	TRBD2	TRBV5-1